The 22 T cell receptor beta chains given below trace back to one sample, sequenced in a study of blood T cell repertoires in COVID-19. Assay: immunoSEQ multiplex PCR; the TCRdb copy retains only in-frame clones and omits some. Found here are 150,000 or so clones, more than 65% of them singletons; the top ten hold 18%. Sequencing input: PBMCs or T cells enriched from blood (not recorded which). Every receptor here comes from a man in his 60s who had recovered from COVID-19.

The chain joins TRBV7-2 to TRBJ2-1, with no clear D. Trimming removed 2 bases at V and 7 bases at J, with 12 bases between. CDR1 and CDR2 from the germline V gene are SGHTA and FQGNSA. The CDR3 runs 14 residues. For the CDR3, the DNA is TGTGCCAGCAGCTTACCTCCTCCTAGGAATGAGCAGTTCTTC. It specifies CASSLPPPRNEQFF.

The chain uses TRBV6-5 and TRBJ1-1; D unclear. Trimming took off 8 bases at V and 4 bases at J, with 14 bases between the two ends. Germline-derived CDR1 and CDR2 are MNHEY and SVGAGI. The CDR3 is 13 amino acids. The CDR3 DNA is TGTGCCAGCCAGCGGGAGGGAAGCACTGAAGCTTTCTTT. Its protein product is CASQREGSTEAFF.

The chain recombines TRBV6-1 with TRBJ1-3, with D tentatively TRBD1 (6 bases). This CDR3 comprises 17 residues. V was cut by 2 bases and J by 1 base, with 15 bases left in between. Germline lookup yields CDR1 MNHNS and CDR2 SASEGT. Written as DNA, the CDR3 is TGTGCCAGCAGTGAAAAGTGGACAGTGCGATCTGGAAACACCATATATTTT. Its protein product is CASSEKWTVRSGNTIYF.

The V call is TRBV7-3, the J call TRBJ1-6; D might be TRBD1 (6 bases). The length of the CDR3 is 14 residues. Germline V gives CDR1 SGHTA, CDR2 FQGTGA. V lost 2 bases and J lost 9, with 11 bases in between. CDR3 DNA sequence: TGTGCCAGCAGCTTAGGGCAGGGGAGTTCACCCCTCCACTTT. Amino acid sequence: CASSLGQGSSPLHF.

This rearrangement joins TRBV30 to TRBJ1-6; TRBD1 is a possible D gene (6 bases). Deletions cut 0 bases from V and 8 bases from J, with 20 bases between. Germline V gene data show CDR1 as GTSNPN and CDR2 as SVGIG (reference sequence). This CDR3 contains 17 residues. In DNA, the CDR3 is TGTGCCTGGAGTGTGGGGGGGGCGTTGAAAGTGGATTCACCCCTCCACTTT. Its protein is CAWSVGGALKVDSPLHF.

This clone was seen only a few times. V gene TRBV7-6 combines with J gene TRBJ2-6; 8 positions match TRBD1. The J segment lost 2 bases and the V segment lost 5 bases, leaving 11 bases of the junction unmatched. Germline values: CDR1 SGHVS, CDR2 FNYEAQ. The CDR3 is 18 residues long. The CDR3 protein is CASSDGQGNRAGANVLTF. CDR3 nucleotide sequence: TGTGCCAGCAGCGATGGACAGGGTAACAGGGCTGGGGCCAACGTCCTGACTTTC.

CDR3 protein: CASSYWTRGENTEAFF. CDR3 sequence (DNA): TGTGCCAGCAGTTACTGGACCAGGGGAGAGAACACTGAAGCTTTCTTT. V gene TRBV6-5 combines with J gene TRBJ1-1; maybe TRBD1 (6 bases). Germline V lookup: CDR1 MNHEY, CDR2 SVGAGI. V was pared by 1 base and J by 1 base, with 13 bases between. This CDR3 is 16 amino acids long.

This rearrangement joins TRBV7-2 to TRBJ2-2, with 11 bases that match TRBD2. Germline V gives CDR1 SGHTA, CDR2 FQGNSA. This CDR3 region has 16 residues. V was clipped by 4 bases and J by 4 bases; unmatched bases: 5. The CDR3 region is CASSYLAGGVTGELFF. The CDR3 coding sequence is TGTGCCAGCAGCTACCTAGCGGGAGGTGTCACCGGGGAGCTGTTTTTT.

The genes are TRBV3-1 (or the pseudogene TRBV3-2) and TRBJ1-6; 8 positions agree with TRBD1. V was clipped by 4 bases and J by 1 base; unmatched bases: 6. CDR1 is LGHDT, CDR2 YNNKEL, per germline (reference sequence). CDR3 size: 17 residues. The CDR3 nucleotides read TGTGCCAGCAGCCGCGACAGGGGAGCATCCTATAATTCACCCCTCCACTTT. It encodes CASSRDRGASYNSPLHF.

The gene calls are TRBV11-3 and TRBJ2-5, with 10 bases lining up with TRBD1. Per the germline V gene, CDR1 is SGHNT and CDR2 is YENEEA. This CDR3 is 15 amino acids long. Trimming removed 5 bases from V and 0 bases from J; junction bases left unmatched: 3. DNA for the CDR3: TGTGCCAGCAGCGAAGGGACAGGGGACCAAGAGACCCAGTACTTC. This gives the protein CASSEGTGDQETQYF.

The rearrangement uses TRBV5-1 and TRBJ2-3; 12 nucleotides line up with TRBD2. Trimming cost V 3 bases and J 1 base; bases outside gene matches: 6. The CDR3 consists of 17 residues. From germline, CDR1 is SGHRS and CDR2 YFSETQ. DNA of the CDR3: TGCGCCAGCAGCTCTCTAGCGGGAGGGCCGGGCACAGATACGCAGTATTTT. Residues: CASSSLAGGPGTDTQYF.

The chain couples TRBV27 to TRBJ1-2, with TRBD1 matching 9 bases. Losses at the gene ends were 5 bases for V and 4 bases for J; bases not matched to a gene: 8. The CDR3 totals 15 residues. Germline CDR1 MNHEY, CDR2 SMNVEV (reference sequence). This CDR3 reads CASSPSGQGVYGYTF. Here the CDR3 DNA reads TGTGCCAGCAGTCCTTCGGGACAGGGAGTCTATGGCTACACCTTC.

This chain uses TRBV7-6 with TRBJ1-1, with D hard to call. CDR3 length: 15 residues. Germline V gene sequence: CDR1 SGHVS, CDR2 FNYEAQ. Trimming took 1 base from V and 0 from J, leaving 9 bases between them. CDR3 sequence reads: CASSLGVAMNTEAFF. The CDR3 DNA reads TGTGCCAGCAGCTTAGGAGTCGCTATGAACACTGAAGCTTTCTTT. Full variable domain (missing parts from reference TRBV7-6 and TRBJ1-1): GAGVSQSPRYKVTKRGQDVALRCDPISGHVSLYWYRQALGQGPEFLTYFNYEAQQDKSGLPNDRFSAERPEGSISTLTIQRTEQRDSAMYRCASSLGVAMNTEAFFGQGTRLTVV.

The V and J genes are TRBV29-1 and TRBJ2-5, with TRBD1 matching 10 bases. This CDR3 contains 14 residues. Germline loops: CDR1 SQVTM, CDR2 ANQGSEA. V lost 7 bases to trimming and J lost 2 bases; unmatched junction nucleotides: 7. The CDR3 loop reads CSGRDRGRQETQYF. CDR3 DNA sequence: TGCAGCGGGCGGGACAGGGGACGGCAAGAGACCCAGTACTTC. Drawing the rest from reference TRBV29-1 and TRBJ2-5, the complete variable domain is SAVISQKPSRDICQRGTSLTIQCQVDSQVTMMFWYRQQPGQSLTLIATANQGSEATYESGFVIDKFPISRPNLTFSTLTVSNMSPEDSSIYLCSGRDRGRQETQYFGPGTRLLVL.

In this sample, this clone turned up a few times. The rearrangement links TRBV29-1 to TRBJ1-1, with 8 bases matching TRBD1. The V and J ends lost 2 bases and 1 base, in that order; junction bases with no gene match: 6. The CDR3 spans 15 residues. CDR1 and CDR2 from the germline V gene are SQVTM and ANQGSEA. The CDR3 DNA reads TGCAGCGTTGAAAGGGGACAGGTATCGAACACTGAAGCTTTCTTT. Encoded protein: CSVERGQVSNTEAFF.

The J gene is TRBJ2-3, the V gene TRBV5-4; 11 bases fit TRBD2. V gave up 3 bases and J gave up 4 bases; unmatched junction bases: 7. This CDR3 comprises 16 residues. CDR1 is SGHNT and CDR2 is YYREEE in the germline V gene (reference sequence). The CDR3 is CASSSKTSGNADTQYF. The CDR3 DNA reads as TGTGCCAGCAGCTCAAAGACTAGCGGGAATGCAGATACGCAGTATTTT.

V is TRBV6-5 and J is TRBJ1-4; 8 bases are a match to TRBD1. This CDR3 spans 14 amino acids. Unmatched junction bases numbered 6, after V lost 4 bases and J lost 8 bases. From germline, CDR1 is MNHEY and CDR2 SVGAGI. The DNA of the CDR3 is TGTGCCAGCAGTTTTCGACAGGGGCACGAAAAACTGTTTTTT. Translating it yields CASSFRQGHEKLFF.

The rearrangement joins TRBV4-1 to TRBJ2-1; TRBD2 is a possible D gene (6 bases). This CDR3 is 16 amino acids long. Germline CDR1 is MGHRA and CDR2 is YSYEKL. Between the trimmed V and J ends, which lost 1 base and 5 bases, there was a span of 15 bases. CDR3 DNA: TGCGCCAGCAGCCAAGGGTGGGGGGTGCACAACAATGAGCAGTTCTTC. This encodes CASSQGWGVHNNEQFF.

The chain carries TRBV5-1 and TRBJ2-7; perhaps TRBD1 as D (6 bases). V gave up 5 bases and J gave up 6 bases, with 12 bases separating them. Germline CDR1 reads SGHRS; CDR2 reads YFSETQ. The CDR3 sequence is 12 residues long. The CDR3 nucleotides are TGCGCCAGCAGGGGGGCGACCCTCGAGCAGTACTTC. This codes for CASRGATLEQYF.

In nucleotides, the CDR3 is TGTGCCAGCAGCGGCCTTATTAGCACAGATACGCAGTATTTT. Encoded protein: CASSGLISTDTQYF. The rearrangement joins TRBV7-2 to TRBJ2-3, with no clear D. CDR3 length: 14 residues. The V gene lost 5 bases and the J gene lost 0 bases, with 9 bases spanning the gap. Germline-derived CDR1 and CDR2 are SGHTA and FQGNSA.

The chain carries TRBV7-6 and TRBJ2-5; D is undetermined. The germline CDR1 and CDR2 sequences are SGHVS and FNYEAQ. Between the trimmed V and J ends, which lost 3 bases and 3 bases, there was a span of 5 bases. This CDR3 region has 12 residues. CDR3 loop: CASSFPKETQYF. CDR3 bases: TGTGCCAGCAGCTTCCCCAAAGAGACCCAGTACTTC.

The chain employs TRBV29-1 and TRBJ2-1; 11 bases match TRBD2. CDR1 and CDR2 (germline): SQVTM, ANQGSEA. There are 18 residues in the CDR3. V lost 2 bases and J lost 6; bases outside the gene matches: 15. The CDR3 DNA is TGCAGCGTTGAATCGGCTAGCGGGGGGAGTAGTTCCATCAATGAGCAGTTCTTC. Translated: CSVESASGGSSSINEQFF.